Listed below are T cell receptor beta chains from one sample, sequenced in a study of CD8 T cells in Susac syndrome. TCRdb fed the immunoSEQ multiplex PCR reads into MiXCR, producing one record per CDR3 protein. Of over 100,000 distinct CDR3 sequences in the sample, around 97% were seen once. Sequences were obtained from CD4+ T cells from PBMCs. These TCRs come from a human donor in good health. Each CDR3 is given with its conserved first and last residue. The order of the fields is J gene, V gene, clone size, D gene, CDR3 DNA, CDR3 protein. D genes are given only for firm matches. A row's size may be missing; if present it is once, few, many or a size class.

TRBJ2-3 TRBV3-1 - TRBD2 TGTGCCAGCAGCCAGACTAGCGGGGGCAAAGTTACGCAGTATTTT CASSQTSGGKVTQYF
TRBJ2-5 TRBV29-1 - - TGCAGCGGAGGGGTCTCCCCCCAAGAGACCCAGTACTTC CSGGVSPQETQYF
TRBJ2-5 TRBV5-1 - TRBD1 TGCGCCAGCAGCCCGGTCGTGGGACAGGGCCAAGAGACCCAGTACTTC CASSPVVGQGQETQYF
TRBJ2-2 TRBV29-1 - - TGCAGCGCCGGGGGTGGGACAGCCAACACCGGGGAGCTGTTTTTT CSAGGGTANTGELFF
TRBJ1-1 TRBV11-2 - - TGTGCCAGCAGCCCGGGGGGTCGCGGCACTGAAGCTTTCTTT CASSPGGRGTEAFF
TRBJ2-3 TRBV12-3/TRBV12-4 - - TGTGCCAGCAGTTTAGCGCCAGATACGCAGTATTTT CASSLAPDTQYF
TRBJ2-1 TRBV12-3/TRBV12-4 once TRBD2 TGTGCCAGCAGTCCCGCAGGGACTAGCGGGAGTCGGTATGAGCAGTTCTTC CASSPAGTSGSRYEQFF
TRBJ2-5 TRBV9 - - TGTGCCAGCAGCGTGGGACCCCAAGAGACCCAGTACTTC CASSVGPQETQYF
TRBJ2-5 TRBV7-2 - - TGTGCCAGCAGCTTAGTGGCGGGGAAAGAGACCCAGTACTTC CASSLVAGKETQYF
TRBJ2-5 TRBV11-2 - - TGTGCCAGCAGCACCCTTGAGACCCAGTACTTC CASSTLETQYF
TRBJ1-2 TRBV6-4 - - TGTGCCAGCAGTGACTCGTTCGGCGAGGGCTACACCTTC CASSDSFGEGYTF
TRBJ1-2 TRBV27 - - TGTGCCAGCAGTTTATCGAGGGGCCCCTATGGCTACACCTTC CASSLSRGPYGYTF
TRBJ1-2 TRBV10-3 - - TGTGCCATCAGTGACAGTCCGACTAACTATGGCTACACCTTC CAISDSPTNYGYTF
TRBJ1-5 TRBV29-1 - - TGCAGCGTTGTGGAGCAGGGCGGCAATCAGCCCCAGCATTTT CSVVEQGGNQPQHF
TRBJ2-5 TRBV9 - TRBD2 TGTGCCAGCAGCAAAGGGGCTAGCGGGAGTGGAGAGACCCAGTACTTC CASSKGASGSGETQYF
TRBJ2-3 TRBV7-2 - - TGTGCCAGCAGCTTAGCCTCACAGGGAACAGATACGCAGTATTTT CASSLASQGTDTQYF
TRBJ2-3 TRBV4-2 once - TGTGCCAGCAGCGGGGACGGAGCCACAGATACGCAGTATTTT CASSGDGATDTQYF